This TCR beta chain was observed in a study of vaccination effects on CD4 cells after COVID-19. Study context: Either the mRNA-1273 or the BNT162b2 vaccine was given to participants as two doses. General study results and limits: Relatively few convalescent patients took part in the study, which had no early post-infection timepoints.

As concerns this clone: Antigen unknown.

Sequencing was preceded by expansion of antigen-specific CD4+ T cells with viral peptide pools in the ViraFEST assay. Around day 10 of culture, CD4+ T cells were separated out. Neither prior SARS-CoV-2 infection nor positive nucleocapsid antibodies were present in the vaccine recipients. Roughly 2 million PBMC per well were cultured with around 10 IU/ml IL-2 and about 10 ug/ml peptides. Half-medium changes using IL-2 medium occurred on days 3 and 7. Germline-derived CDR1 and CDR2 are SEHNR and FQNEAQ (reference sequence). After removal of 7 bases from V and 3 bases from J, the junction contained 9 bases not matched to a gene. The CDR3 spans 14 residues. Assay: immunoSEQ multiplex PCR; the TCRdb copy retains only in-frame clones and omits some. The sample lists under 30,000 clones, approximately 70% seen once, with 20% to 25% in the top ten.

The source was CD4+ T cells from PBMCs cultured with HCoV-NL63 spike peptides, collected before COVID-19 vaccination. V gene TRBV7-9 combines with J gene TRBJ2-7; TRBD2 matches 7 bases. This TCR came from a human donor who received a COVID-19 vaccine. The DNA of the CDR3 is TGTGCCAGCACCGCGACTAGCACGGGCTACGAGCAGTACTTC. It encodes CASTATSTGYEQYF.